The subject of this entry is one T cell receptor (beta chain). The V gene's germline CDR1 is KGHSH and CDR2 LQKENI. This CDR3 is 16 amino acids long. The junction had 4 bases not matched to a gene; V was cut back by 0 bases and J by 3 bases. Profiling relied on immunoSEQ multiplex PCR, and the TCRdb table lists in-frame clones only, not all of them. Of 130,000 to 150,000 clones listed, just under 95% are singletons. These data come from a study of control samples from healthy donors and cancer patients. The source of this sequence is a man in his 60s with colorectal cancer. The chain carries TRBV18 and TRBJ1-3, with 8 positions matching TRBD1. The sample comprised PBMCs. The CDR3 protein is CASSPPETGVGNTIYF. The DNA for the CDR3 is TGTGCCAGCTCACCACCTGAGACAGGGGTTGGAAACACCATATATTTT.